This T cell receptor beta chain was profiled in a study of control samples from healthy donors and cancer patients. Using immunoSEQ multiplex PCR, the repertoire was profiled, and TCRdb retains in-frame clones only, with some absent. This table holds about 100,000 clones, more than 90% found once. A word on this clone: At one end, the junction sequence differs from germline, possibly due to a read error.

The CDR3 totals 13 residues. CDR1 is LNHDA, CDR2 SQIVND, per germline (reference sequence). The receptor comes from a human donor in good health. The donor label of this sample is uncertain. The chain combines TRBV19 with TRBJ1-6; D remains ambiguous. The specimen sequenced was blood. The CDR3 DNA is TGTGCCAGCAGTAAGGACTCCGACTCACCCCTCCACTTT. Residues: CASSKDSDSPLHF.